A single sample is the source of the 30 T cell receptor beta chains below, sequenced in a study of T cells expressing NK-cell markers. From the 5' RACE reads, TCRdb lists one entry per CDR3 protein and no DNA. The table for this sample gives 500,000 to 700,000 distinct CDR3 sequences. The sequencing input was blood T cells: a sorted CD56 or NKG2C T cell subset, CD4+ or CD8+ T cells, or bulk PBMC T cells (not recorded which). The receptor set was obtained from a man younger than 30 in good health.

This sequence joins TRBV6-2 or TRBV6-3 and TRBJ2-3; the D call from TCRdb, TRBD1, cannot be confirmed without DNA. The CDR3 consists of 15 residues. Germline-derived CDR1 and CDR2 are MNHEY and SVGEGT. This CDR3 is CASNPTGTITDTQYF.

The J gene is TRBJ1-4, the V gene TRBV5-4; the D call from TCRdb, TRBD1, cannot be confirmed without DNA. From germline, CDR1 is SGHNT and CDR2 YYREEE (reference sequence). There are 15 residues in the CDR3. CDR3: CASSSRTGRNEKLFF.

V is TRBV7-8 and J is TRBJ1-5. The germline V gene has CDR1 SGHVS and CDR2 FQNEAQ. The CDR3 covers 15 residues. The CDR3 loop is CASSQTGFSNQPQHF.

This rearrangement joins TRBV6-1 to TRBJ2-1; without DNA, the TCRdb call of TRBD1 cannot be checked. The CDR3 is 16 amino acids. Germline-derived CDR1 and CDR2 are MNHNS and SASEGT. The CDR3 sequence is CASNPTGLSSYNEQFF.

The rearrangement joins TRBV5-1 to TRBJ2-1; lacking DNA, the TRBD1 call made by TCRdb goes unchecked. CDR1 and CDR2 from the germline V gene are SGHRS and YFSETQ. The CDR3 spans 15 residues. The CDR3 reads CASSYGQGRGDEQFF.

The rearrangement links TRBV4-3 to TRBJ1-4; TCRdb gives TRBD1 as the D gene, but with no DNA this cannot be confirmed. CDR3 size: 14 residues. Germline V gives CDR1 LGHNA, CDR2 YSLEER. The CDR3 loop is CASSQGGRDEKLFF.

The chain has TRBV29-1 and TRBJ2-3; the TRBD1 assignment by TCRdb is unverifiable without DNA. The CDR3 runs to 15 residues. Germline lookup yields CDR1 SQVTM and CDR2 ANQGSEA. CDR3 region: CSDGPEGARSDTQYF.

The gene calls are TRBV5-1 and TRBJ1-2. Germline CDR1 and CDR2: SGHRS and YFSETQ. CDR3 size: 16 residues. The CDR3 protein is CASSLDNFALLAGYTF.

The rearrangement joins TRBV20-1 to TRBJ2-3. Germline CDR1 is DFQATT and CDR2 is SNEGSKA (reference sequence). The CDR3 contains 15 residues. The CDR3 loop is CSARDPSGNTDTQYF.

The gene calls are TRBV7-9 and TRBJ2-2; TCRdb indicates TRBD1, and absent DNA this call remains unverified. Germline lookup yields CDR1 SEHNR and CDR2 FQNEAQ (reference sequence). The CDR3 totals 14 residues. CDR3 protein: CASRGAVETGELFF.

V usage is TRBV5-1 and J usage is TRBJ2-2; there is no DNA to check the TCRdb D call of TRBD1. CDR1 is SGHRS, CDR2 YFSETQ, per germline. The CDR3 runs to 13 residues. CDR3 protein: CASRQGWTGELFF.

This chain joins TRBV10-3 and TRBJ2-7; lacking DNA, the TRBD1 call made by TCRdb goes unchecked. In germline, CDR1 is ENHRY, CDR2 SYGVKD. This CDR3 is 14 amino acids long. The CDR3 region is CAIREGAIPYEQYF.

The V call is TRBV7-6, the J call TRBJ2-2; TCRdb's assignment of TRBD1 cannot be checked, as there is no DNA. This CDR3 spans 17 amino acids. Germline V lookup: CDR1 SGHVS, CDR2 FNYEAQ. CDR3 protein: CASSLMWSGVNTGELFF.

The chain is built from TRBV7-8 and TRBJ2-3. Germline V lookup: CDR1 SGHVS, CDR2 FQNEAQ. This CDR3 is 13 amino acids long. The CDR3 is CASSLGTQDTQYF.

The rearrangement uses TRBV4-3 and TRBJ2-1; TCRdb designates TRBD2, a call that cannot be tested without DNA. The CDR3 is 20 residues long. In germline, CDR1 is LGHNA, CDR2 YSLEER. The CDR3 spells CASSRILETSGRTRDNEQFF.

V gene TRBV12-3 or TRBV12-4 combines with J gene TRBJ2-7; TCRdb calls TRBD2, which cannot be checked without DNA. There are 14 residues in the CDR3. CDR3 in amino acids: CASSLGGGVPEQYF.

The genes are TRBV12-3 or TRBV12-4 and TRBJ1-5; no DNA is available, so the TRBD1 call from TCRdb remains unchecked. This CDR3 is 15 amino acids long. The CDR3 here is CASTRTGTSNQPQHF.

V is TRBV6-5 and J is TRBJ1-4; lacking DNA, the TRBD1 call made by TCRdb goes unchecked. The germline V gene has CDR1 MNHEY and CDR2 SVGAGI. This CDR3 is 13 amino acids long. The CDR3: CASRGANNEKLFF.

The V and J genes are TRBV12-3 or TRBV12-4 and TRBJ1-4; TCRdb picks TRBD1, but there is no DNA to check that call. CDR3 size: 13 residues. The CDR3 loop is CASATGGREKLFF.

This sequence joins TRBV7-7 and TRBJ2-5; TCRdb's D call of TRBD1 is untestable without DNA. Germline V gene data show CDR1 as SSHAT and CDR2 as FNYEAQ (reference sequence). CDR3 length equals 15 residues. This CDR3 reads CASSLTDRGQETQYF.

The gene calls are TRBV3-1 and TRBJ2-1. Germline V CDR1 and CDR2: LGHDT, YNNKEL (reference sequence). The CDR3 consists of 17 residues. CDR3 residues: CASSFSERTISYNEQFF.

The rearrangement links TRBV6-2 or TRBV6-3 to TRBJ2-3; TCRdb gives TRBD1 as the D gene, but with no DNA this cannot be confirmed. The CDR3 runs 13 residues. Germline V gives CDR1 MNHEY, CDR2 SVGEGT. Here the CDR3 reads CASSRDNTDTQYF.

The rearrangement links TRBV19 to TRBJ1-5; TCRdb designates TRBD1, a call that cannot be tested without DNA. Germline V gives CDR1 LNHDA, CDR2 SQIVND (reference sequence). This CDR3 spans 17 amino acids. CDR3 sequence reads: CASSILRTSYSNQPQHF.

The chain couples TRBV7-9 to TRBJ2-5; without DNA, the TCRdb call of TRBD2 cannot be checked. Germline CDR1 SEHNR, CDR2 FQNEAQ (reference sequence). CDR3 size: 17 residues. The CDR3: CASSLFPSGTIGETQYF.

This CDR3 reads CASSPRGLRGEQFF. The V call is TRBV28, the J call TRBJ2-1; TCRdb outputs TRBD2, but without DNA this stays unchecked. The CDR3 sequence is 14 residues long. CDR1 and CDR2 (germline): MDHEN, SYDVKM.

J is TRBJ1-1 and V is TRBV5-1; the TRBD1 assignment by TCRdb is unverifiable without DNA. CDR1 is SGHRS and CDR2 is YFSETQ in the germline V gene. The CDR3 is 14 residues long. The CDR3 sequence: CASSHQGETAEAFF.

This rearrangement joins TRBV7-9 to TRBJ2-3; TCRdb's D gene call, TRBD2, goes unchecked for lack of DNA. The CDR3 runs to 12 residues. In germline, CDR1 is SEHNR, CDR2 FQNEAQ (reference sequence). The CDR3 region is CASNEGADTQYF.

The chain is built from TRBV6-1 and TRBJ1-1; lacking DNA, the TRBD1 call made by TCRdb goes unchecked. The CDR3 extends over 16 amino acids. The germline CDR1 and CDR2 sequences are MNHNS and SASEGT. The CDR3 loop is CASSEAHRQGPRGAFF.

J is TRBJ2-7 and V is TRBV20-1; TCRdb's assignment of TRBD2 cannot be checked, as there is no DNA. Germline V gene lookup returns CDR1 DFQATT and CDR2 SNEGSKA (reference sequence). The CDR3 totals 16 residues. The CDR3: CSARDLRSGTIYEQYF.

The CDR3 sequence is CASRRPGGSSGYTF. This chain uses TRBV6-1 with TRBJ1-2; there is no DNA to check the TCRdb D call of TRBD1. This CDR3 spans 14 amino acids. Germline loops: CDR1 MNHNS, CDR2 SASEGT.